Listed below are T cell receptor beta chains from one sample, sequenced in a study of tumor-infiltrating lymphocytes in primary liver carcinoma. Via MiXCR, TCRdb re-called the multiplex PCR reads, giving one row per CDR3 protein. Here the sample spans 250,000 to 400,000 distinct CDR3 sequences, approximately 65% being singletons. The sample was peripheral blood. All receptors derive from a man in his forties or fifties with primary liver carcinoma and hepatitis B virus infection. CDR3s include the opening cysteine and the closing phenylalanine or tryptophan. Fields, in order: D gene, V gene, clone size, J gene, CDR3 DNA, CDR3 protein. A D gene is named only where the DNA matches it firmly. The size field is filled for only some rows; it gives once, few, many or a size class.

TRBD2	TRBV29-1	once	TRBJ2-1	TGCAGCGTTCACGCCGGGACTAGCGGGAGGTTCTCCTTCAATGAGCAGCTCTTC	CSVHAGTSGRFSFNEQLF
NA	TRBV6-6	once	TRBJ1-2	TGTGCCAGCACCGAGGCCGCGACGATCTATGGCTACACCTTC	CASTEAATIYGYTF
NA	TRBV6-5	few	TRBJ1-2	TGTACCAGCAGCCCCGGGGCGGACTATGGCTACACCTTC	CTSSPGADYGYTF
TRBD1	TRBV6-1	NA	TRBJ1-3	TGTGCCAACAGTGAAAACGACAGGGGTGGAAGCACCATATATTTT	CANSENDRGGSTIYF
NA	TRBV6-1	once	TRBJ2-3	TGTGCCAGCAGTGAAGTGGTGTCTAGCGCAGACATAGATACGCAGTATTTT	CASSEVVSSADIDTQYF
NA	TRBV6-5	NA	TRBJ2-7	TGTGCCAGCAGTTACAAGGGCCCTGCCACTTCAATACACTACGAGCAGTATTTC	CASSYKGPATSIHYEQYF
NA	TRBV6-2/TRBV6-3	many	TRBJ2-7	TGTGCCAGCAGCCCCGTTAGGGCTCTACACGAGCAGTACTTC	CASSPVRALHEQYF
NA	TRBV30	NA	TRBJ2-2	TGTGCCTGGACAGGGGCGAACACCGGGGAGCTGTTTTTT	CAWTGANTGELFF
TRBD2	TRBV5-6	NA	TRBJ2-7	TGTGCCATCAGCTGGGGGAGTAGCGGGAGGGCCGCACTAGACTACGAGCAGTACTTC	CAISWGSSGRAALDYEQYF
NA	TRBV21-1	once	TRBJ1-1	TGTGCCAGCAGCAAAGAGGGACAGGGTGGCCTTAGGAGGAGGAGGTGGACTGAAGCTTTCTTT	CASSKEGQGGLRRRRWTEAFF